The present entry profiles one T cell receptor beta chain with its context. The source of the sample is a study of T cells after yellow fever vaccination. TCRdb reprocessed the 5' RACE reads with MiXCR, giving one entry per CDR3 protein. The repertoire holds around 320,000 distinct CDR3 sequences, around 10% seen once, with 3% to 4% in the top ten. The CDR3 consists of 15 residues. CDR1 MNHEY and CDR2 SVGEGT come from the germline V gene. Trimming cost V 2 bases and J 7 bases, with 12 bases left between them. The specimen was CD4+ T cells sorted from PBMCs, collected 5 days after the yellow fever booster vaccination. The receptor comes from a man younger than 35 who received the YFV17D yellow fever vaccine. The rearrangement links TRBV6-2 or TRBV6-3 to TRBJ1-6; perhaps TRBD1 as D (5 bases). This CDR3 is CASSYGRDRNSPLHF. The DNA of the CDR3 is TGTGCCAGCAGTTACGGACGGGACCGAAATTCACCCCTCCACTTT.